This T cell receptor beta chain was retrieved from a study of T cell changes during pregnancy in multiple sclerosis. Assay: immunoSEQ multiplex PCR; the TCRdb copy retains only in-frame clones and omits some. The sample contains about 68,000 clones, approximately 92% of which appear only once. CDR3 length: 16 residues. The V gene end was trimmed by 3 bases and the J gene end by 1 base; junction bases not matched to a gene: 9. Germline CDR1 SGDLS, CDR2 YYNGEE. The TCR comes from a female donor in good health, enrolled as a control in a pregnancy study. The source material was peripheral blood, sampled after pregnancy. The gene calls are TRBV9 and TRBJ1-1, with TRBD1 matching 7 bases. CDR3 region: CASSELPGTANTEAFF. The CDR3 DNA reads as TGTGCCAGCAGCGAGCTCCCCGGGACAGCGAACACTGAAGCTTTCTTT.